This is a list of T cell receptor beta chains from one sample in a study of cytomegalovirus exposure and HLA in healthy donors. Using immunoSEQ multiplex PCR, the repertoire was profiled, and TCRdb retains in-frame clones only, with some absent. This table holds around 130,000 clones, around 77% found once. The sequenced sample consisted of PBMCs. The receptors shown here come from a man between 50 and 59 years old in good health and CMV-seronegative. Both conserved end residues are part of each CDR3. Each record gives: clone size, D gene, J gene, V gene, CDR3 DNA, CDR3 protein. A D gene is named only where the DNA matches it firmly. Clone size appears in some rows only: once, few, many, or a class for an expanded clone.

>few|.|TRBJ1-5|TRBV9
TGTGCCAGCAGCGTAGATCCAAATCAGCCCCAGCATTTT
CASSVDPNQPQHF
>.|TRBD1|TRBJ1-5|TRBV7-2
TGTGCCAGCAGCGCCACAGGGGGCTTGGGCAATCAGCCCCAGCATTTT
CASSATGGLGNQPQHF
>.|TRBD1|TRBJ2-3|TRBV5-8
TGTGCCAGCAGCTTACACAGGGGTACAGATACGCAGTATTTT
CASSLHRGTDTQYF
>.|TRBD2|TRBJ2-7|TRBV7-2
TGTGCCAGCAGCTCCGGACTAGCATCGACCTACGAGCAGTACTTC
CASSSGLASTYEQYF
>.|.|TRBJ2-1|TRBV10-3
TGTGCCATCAGTGAGTCGCAAGTCCGGAGAAATGAGCAGTTCTTC
CAISESQVRRNEQFF
>.|TRBD1|TRBJ2-7|TRBV18
TGTGCCAGCTCATCCGGGACAGGCACCTACGAGCAGTACTTC
CASSSGTGTYEQYF
>few|TRBD1|TRBJ1-2|TRBV19
TGTGCCAGTAGTAACGGACAGGGGGCGGGCTACACCTTC
CASSNGQGAGYTF
>.|TRBD2|TRBJ2-1|TRBV2
TGTGCCAGCAGTGACCGGACTAGGAGAACGGGGGAGCAGTTCTTC
CASSDRTRRTGEQFF
>.|.|TRBJ2-2|TRBV7-9
TGTGCCAGCAGCTCTAGTAACACCGGGGAGCTGTTTTTT
CASSSSNTGELFF
>.|TRBD1|TRBJ2-1|TRBV4-3
TGCGCCAGCAGCCTCGACAGGGCCTCCTACAATGAGCAGTTCTTC
CASSLDRASYNEQFF
>.|.|TRBJ1-2|TRBV7-9
TGTGCCAGCAGCTTAAGGGCAGGGGACTATGGCTACACCTTC
CASSLRAGDYGYTF
>.|TRBD2|TRBJ2-7|TRBV28
TGTGCCAGCAGTTCAAGACGGACTAGCGGGAGCTCCTACGAGCAGTACTTC
CASSSRRTSGSSYEQYF
>few|.|TRBJ1-2|TRBV30
TGTGCCTGGAGTCCAGGGTTTGGCTATGGCTACACCTTC
CAWSPGFGYGYTF
>once|.|TRBJ1-1|TRBV19
TGTGCCAGTAGCAAGGGGCGGACTGAAGCTTTCTTT
CASSKGRTEAFF
>.|TRBD1|TRBJ2-7|TRBV11-2
TGTGCCAGCAGCTTAGACAGGGGGAGCGAGCAGTACTTC
CASSLDRGSEQYF
>.|TRBD2|TRBJ2-1|TRBV7-2
TGTGCCAGCAGCCAGCCCATCCTAGCGGACAATGAGCAGTTCTTC
CASSQPILADNEQFF
>.|.|TRBJ2-7|TRBV7-9
TGTGCCAGCAGCTTAGGGACACTAAACGAGCAGTACTTC
CASSLGTLNEQYF